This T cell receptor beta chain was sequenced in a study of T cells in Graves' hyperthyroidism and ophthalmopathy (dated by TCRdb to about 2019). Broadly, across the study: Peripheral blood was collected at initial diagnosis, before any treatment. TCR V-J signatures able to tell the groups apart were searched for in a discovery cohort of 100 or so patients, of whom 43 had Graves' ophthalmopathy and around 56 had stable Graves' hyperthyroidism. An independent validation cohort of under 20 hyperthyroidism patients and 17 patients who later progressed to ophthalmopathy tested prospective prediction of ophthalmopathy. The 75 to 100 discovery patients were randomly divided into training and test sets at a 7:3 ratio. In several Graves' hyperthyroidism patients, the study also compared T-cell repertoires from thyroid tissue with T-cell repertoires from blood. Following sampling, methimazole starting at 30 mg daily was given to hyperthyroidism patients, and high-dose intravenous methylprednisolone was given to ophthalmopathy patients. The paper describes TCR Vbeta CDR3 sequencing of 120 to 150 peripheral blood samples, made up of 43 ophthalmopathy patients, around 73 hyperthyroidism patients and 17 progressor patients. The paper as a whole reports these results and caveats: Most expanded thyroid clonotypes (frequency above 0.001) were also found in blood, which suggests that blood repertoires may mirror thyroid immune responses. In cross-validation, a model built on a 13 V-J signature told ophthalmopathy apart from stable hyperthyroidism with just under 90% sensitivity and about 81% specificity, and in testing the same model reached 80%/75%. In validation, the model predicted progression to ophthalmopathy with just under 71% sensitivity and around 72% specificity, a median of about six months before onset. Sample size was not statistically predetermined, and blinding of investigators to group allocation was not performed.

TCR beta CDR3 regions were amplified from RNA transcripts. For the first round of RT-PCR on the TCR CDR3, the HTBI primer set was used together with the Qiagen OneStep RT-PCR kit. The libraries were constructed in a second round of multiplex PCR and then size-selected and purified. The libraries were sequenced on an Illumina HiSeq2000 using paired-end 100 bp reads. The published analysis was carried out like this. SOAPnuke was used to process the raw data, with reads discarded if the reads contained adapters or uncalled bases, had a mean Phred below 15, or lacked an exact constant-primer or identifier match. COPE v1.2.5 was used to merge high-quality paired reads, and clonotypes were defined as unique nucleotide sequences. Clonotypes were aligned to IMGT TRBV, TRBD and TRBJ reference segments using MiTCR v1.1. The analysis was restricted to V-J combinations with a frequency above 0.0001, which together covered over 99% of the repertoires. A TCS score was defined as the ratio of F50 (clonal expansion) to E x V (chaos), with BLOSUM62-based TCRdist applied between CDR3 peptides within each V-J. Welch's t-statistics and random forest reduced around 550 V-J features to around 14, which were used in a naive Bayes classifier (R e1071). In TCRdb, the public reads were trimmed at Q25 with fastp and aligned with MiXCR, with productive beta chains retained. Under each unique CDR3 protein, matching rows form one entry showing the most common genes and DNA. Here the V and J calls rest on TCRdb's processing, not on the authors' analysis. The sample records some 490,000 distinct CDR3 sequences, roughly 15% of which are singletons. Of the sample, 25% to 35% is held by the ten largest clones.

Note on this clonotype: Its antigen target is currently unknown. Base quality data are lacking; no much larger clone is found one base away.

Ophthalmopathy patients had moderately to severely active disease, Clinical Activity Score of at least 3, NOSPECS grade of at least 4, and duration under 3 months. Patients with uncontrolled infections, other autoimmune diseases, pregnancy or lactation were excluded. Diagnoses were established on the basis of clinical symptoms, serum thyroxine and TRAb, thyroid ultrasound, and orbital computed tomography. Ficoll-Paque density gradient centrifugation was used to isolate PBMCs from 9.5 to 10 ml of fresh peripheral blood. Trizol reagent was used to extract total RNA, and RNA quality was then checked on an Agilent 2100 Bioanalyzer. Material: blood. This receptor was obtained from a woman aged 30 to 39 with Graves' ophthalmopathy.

The sequence in DNA is TGCAGTGCTAGATCGGGCAGCACAGGGGGAGGAACTGAAGCTTTCTTT. Translated, this is CSARSGSTGGGTEAFF. The chain links TRBV20-1 with TRBJ1-1; 8 bases in between match TRBD1. The CDR3 starts with the cysteine, ends with the phenylalanine, and has 16 residues. Kept here is only the CDR3 DNA, which spans 48 bases and is read in frame from base 1. Via the germline V gene (reference sequence), CDR1 is DFQATT and CDR2 SNEGSKA. Germline trimming amounts to 2 bases on V and 5 bases on J, with 13 as the count of junction bases outside the gene matches.